Below are 10 T cell receptor beta chains sequenced from a single sample in a study of cytomegalovirus exposure and HLA in healthy donors. Assay: immunoSEQ multiplex PCR; the TCRdb copy retains only in-frame clones and omits some. Found here are tens of thousands of clones, approximately 94% of them singletons; the top ten hold approximately 3%. The sequenced sample was PBMCs. Receptors were obtained from a young woman in good health and CMV-seropositive.

This chain joins TRBV7-3 and TRBJ2-1; D may be TRBD2 (5 bases). The CDR3 extends over 15 amino acids. The germline V gene encodes CDR1 SGHTA and CDR2 FQGTGA. The V end was cut by 4 bases, the J end by 0 bases, with 10 bases between. The CDR3: CASSSVASSYNEQFF. In nucleotides, the CDR3 is TGTGCCAGCAGCTCAGTAGCGAGCTCCTACAATGAGCAGTTCTTC. Filled out from reference TRBV7-3 and TRBJ2-1, the complete variable domain reads GAGVSQTPSNKVTEKGKYVELRCDPISGHTALYWYRQSLGQGPEFLIYFQGTGAADDSGLPNDRFFAVRPEGSVSTLKIQRTERGDSAVYLCASSSVASSYNEQFFGPGTRLTVL.

V gene TRBV28 combines with J gene TRBJ1-1; tentatively, D is TRBD1 (6 bases). The CDR3 extends over 15 amino acids. V shed 6 bases and J shed 0 bases, with 14 bases lying between them. The V gene's germline CDR1 is MDHEN and CDR2 SYDVKM. The DNA of the CDR3 is TGTGCCAGCAGGATTATACGGACAGTGAACACTGAAGCTTTCTTT. Protein product: CASRIIRTVNTEAFF.

The chain has TRBV5-1 and TRBJ2-7; weak D call: TRBD1 (6 bases). Germline V gene data show CDR1 as SGHRS and CDR2 as YFSETQ. CDR3 size: 16 residues. The V and J ends lost 4 bases and 0 bases respectively, with 17 bases between them. This chain's CDR3 is CASSGASRGSSYEQYF. The CDR3 DNA is TGCGCCAGCAGCGGGGCCTCGAGGGGGAGCTCCTACGAGCAGTACTTC.

The rearrangement links TRBV5-1 to TRBJ2-3; 8 bases map to TRBD2. Germline V gene lookup returns CDR1 SGHRS and CDR2 YFSETQ. The CDR3 spans 17 residues. J lost 1 base, V lost 2 bases, and 9 bases had no gene match. This chain's CDR3 is CASSLALTSARTDTQYF. The CDR3 DNA is TGCGCCAGCAGCTTAGCCTTGACTAGCGCCCGCACAGATACGCAGTATTTT.

V usage is TRBV11-2 and J usage is TRBJ2-2; possibly TRBD1 for D (5 bases). Per the germline V gene, CDR1 is SGHAT and CDR2 is FQNNGV. Trimming took 0 bases from V and 8 from J, leaving 16 bases between them. The CDR3 has 16 amino acids. The DNA of the CDR3 is TGTGCCAGCAGCTTAGATGTGAGACTCAGGGAAGGGGAGCTGTTTTTT. Amino acid sequence: CASSLDVRLREGELFF.

The chain links TRBV28 to TRBJ2-7; D is unclear. V was clipped by 2 bases and J by 6 bases, with 14 bases between them. Per germline, CDR1 MDHEN and CDR2 SYDVKM. The CDR3 totals 14 residues. DNA of the CDR3: TGTGCCAGCAGTTTAGGGCCACCGCTGGCCGAGCAGTACTTC. This translates into CASSLGPPLAEQYF.

The rearrangement links TRBV7-2 to TRBJ1-6, with 9 bases matching TRBD1. Germline V gene lookup returns CDR1 SGHTA and CDR2 FQGNSA. The CDR3 runs 17 residues. The ends lost 5 bases at V and 0 bases at J; junction bases unmatched: 5. Here the CDR3 reads CASSTQGAGSYNSPLHF. Here the CDR3 DNA reads TGTGCCAGCAGCACACAGGGGGCAGGCTCCTATAATTCACCCCTCCACTTT.

The rearrangement uses TRBV6-5 and TRBJ1-1; D is perhaps TRBD1 (5 bases). V was cut by 6 bases and J by 3 bases, with 17 bases left in between. From germline, CDR1 is MNHEY and CDR2 SVGAGI. The CDR3 runs 15 residues. The chain's CDR3 is CASRGAGAGYTEAFF. CDR3 nucleotides: TGTGCCAGCAGGGGCGCTGGTGCAGGGTACACTGAAGCTTTCTTT.

The gene calls are TRBV7-9 and TRBJ1-3; a weak D match, TRBD1 (5 bases). V shed 0 bases and J shed 2 bases, with 11 bases lying between them. Germline CDR1 SEHNR, CDR2 FQNEAQ (reference sequence). This CDR3 has 16 residues. In nucleotides, the CDR3 is TGTGCCAGCAGCTTAGCTTCGGGCAGGGCTGGAAACACCATATATTTT. Encoded protein: CASSLASGRAGNTIYF.

The genes are TRBV7-2 and TRBJ2-7, with TRBD2 matching 7 bases. The J segment lost 6 bases and the V segment lost 6 bases, leaving 17 bases of the junction unmatched. Germline V lookup: CDR1 SGHTA, CDR2 FQGNSA. This CDR3 is 16 amino acids long. The CDR3 DNA follows: TGTGCCAGCAGTAACCTACTAGTGGCGGGAGCCTCCGAGCAGTACTTC. This codes for CASSNLLVAGASEQYF.